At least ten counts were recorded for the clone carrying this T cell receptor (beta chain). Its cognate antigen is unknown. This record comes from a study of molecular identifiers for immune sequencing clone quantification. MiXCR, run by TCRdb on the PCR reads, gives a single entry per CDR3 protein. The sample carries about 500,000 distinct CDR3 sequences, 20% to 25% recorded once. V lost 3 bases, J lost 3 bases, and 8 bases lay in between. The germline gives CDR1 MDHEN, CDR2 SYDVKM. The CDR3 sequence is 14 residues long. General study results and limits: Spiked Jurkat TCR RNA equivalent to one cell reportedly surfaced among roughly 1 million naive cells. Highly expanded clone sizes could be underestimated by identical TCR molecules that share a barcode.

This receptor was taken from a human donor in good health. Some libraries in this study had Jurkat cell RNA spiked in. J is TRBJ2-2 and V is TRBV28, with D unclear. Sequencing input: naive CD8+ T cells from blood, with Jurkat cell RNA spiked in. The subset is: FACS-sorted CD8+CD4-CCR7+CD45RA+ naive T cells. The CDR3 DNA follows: TGTGCCAGCAGTTTTGGCCGGTACACCGGGGAGCTGTTTTTT. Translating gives CASSFGRYTGELFF. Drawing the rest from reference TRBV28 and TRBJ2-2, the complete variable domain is DVKVTQSSRYLVKRTGEKVFLECVQDMDHENMFWYRQDPGLGLRLIYFSYDVKMKEKGDIPEGYSVSREKKERFSLILESASTNQTSMYLCASSFGRYTGELFFGEGSRLTVL.